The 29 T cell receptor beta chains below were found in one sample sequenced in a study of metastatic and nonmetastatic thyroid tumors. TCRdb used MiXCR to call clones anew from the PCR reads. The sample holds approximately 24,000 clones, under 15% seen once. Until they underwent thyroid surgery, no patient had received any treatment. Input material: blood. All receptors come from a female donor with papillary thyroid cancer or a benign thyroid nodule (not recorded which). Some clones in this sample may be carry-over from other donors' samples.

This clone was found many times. The DNA for the CDR3 is TGCAGTGCTACCGGGGACAGCCAAGAGACCCAGTACTTC. Encoded protein: CSATGDSQETQYF. This chain uses TRBV20-1 with TRBJ2-5; 7 positions agree with TRBD1. The germline V gene has CDR1 DFQATT and CDR2 SNEGSKA (reference sequence). This CDR3 spans 13 amino acids. Losses at the gene ends were 4 bases for V and 1 base for J; bases not matched to a gene: 3.

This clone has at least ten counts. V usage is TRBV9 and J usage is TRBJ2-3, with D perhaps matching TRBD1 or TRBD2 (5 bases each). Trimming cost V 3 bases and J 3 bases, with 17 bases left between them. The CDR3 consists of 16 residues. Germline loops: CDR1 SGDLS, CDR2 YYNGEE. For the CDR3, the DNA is TGTGCCAGCAGCGACGCCGGGACCCTGGAAACAGATACGCAGTATTTT. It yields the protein CASSDAGTLETDTQYF.

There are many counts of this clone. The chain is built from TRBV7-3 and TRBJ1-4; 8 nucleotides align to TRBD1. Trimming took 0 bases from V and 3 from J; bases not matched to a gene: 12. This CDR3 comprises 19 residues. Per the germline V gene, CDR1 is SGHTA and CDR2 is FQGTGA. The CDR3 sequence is CASSLTGSKQGGSNEKLFF. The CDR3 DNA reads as TGTGCCAGCAGCTTAACGGGCAGTAAACAGGGGGGGTCTAATGAAAAACTGTTTTTT.

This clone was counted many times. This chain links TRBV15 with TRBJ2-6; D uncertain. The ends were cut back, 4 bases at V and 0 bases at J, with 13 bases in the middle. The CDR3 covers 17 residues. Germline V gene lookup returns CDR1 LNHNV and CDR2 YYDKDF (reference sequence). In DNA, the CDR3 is TGTGCCACCAGCACACGGACCGCCAGCTCTGGGGCCAACGTCCTGACTTTC. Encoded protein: CATSTRTASSGANVLTF.

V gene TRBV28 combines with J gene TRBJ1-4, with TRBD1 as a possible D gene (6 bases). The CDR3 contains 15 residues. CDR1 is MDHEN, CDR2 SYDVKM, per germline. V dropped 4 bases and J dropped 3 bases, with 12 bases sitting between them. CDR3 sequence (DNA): TGTGCCAGCAGTTCGGGGACAAGTGCTAATGAAAAACTGTTTTTT. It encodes CASSSGTSANEKLFF. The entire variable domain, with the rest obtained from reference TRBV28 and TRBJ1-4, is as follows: DVKVTQSSRYLVKRTGEKVFLECVQDMDHENMFWYRQDPGLGLRLIYFSYDVKMKEKGDIPEGYSVSREKKERFSLILESASTNQTSMYLCASSSGTSANEKLFFGSGTQLSVL.

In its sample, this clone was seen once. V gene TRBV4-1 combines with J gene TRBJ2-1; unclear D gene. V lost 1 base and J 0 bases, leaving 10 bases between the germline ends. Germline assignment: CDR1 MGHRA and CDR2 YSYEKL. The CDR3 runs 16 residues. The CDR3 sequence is CASSQVQQSSYNEQFF. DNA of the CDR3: TGCGCCAGCAGCCAAGTCCAGCAGAGCTCCTACAATGAGCAGTTCTTC.

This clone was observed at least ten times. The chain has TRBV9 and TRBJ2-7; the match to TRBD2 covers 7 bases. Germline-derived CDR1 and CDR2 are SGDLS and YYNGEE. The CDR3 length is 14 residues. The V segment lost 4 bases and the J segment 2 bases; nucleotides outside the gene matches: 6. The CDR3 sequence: CASSSGLGAYEQYF. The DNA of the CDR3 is TGTGCCAGCAGCTCCGGACTAGGCGCCTACGAGCAGTACTTC. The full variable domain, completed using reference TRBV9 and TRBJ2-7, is DSGVTQTPKHLITATGQRVTLRCSPRSGDLSVYWYQQSLDQGLQFLIQYYNGEERAKGNILERFSAQQFPDLHSELNLSSLELGDSALYFCASSSGLGAYEQYFGPGTRLTVT.

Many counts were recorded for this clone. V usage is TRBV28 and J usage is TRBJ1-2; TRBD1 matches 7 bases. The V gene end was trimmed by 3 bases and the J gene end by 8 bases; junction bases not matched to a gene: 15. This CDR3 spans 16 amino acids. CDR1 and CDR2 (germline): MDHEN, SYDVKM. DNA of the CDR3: TGTGCCAGCAGTTTTCGCCAGGGGGGGATCTATCAAGGCTACACCTTC. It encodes CASSFRQGGIYQGYTF.

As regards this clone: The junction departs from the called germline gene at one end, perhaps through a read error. The CDR3 loop is CASSFQGMNTEASF. The DNA of the CDR3 is TGTGCCAGCAGCTTTCAGGGGATGAACACTGAAGCTTCCTTT. The gene calls are TRBV5-1 and TRBJ1-1; weak D call: TRBD1 (6 bases). This CDR3 has 14 residues. The germline V gene has CDR1 SGHRS and CDR2 YFSETQ.

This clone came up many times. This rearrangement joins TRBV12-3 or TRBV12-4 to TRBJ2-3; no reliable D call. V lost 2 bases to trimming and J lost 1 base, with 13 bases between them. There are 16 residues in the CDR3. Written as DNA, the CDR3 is TGTGCCAGCAGTTTACCCCCCTCGTTCGGCACAGATACGCAGTATTTT. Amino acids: CASSLPPSFGTDTQYF.

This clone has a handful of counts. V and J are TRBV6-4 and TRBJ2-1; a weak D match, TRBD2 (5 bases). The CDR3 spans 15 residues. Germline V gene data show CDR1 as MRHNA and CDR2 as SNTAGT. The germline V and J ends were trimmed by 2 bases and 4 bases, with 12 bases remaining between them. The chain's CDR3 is CASSDVAWSYNEQFF. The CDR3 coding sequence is TGTGCCAGCAGTGACGTAGCGTGGTCGTACAATGAGCAGTTCTTC.

The DNA of the CDR3 is TGTGCCAGCAGCCCGAGGACAGGGAGGAACACTGAAGCTTTCTTT. Amino acid sequence: CASSPRTGRNTEAFF. This chain connects TRBV11-1 to TRBJ1-1; 8 positions agree with TRBD1. The V segment lost 5 bases and the J segment 1 base; nucleotides outside the gene matches: 6. The CDR3 is 15 residues long. Per the germline V gene, CDR1 is SGHAT and CDR2 is FQDESV (reference sequence).

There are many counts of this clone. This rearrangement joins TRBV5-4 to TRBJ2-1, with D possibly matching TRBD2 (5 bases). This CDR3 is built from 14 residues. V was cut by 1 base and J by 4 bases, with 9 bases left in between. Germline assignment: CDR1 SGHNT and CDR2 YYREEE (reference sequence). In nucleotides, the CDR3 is TGTGCCAGCAGCTTGTACGGGGAATACAATGAGCAGTTCTTC. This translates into CASSLYGEYNEQFF. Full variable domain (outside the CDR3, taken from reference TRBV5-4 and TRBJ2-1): ETGVTQSPTHLIKTRGQQVTLRCSSQSGHNTVSWYQQALGQGPQFIFQYYREEENGRGNFPPRFSGLQFPNYSSELNVNALELDDSALYLCASSLYGEYNEQFFGPGTRLTVL.

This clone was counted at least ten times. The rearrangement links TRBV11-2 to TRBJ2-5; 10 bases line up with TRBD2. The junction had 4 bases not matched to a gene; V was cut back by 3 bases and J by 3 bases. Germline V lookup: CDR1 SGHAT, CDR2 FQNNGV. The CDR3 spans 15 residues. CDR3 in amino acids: CASSFPGLAEETQYF. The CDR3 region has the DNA TGTGCCAGCAGCTTCCCCGGACTAGCGGAAGAGACCCAGTACTTC.

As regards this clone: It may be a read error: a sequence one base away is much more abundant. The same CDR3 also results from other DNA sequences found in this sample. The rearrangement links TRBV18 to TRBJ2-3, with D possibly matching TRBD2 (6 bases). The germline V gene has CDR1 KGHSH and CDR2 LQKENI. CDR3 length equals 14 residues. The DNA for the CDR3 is TGTGCCAGCTCCCCACATGGGGGGAAGGATACACAGTATTTT. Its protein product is CASSPHGGKDTQYF.

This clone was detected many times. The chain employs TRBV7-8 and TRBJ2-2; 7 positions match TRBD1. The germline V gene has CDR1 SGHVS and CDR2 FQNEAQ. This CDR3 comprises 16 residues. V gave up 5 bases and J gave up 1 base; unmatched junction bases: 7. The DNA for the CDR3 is TGTGCCAGCAGCAGATCCCGGACAGGGAACACCGGGGAGCTGTTTTTT. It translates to CASSRSRTGNTGELFF. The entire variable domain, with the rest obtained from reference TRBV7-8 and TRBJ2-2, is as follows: GAGVSQSPRYKVAKRGQDVALRCDPISGHVSLFWYQQALGQGPEFLTYFQNEAQLDKSGLPSDRFFAERPEGSVSTLKIQRTQQEDSAVYLCASSRSRTGNTGELFFGEGSRLTVL.

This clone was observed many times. CDR3 bases: TGTGCCAGCAGCCCGCTGGACACTAGCATGGAGACCCAGTACTTC. This codes for CASSPLDTSMETQYF. The chain couples TRBV11-2 to TRBJ2-5, with D maybe TRBD2 (6 bases). The V gene lost 5 bases and the J gene lost 5 bases, with 18 bases spanning the gap. This CDR3 spans 15 amino acids. Germline CDR1 and CDR2: SGHAT and FQNNGV. The entire variable domain, with the rest obtained from reference TRBV11-2 and TRBJ2-5, is as follows: EAGVAQSPRYKIIEKRQSVAFWCNPISGHATLYWYQQILGQGPKLLIQFQNNGVVDDSQLPKDRFSAERLKGVDSTLKIQPAKLEDSAVYLCASSPLDTSMETQYFGPGTRLLVL.

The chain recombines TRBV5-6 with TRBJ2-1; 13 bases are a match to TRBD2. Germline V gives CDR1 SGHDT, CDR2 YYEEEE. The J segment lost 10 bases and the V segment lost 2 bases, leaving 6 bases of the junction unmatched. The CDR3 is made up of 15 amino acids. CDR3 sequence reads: CASSLRLAGGEEQFF. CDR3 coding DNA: TGTGCCAGCAGCTTAAGACTAGCGGGAGGAGAGGAGCAGTTCTTC.

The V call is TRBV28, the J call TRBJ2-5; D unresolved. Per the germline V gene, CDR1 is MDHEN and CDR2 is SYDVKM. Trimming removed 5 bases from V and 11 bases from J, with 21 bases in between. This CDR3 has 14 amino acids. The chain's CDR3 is CASSVGPNTDTQYF. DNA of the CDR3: TGTGCCAGCAGTGTCGGACCTAACACAGATACGCAGTACTTC. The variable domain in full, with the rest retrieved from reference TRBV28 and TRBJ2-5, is DVKVTQSSRYLVKRTGEKVFLECVQDMDHENMFWYRQDPGLGLRLIYFSYDVKMKEKGDIPEGYSVSREKKERFSLILESASTNQTSMYLCASSVGPNTDTQYFGPGTRLLVL.

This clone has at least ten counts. The CDR3 coding sequence is TGTGCCAGCAGTACGCTAGCGGGAGTGACAGATACGCAGTATTTT. Amino acids: CASSTLAGVTDTQYF. V gene TRBV6-1 combines with J gene TRBJ2-3; 10 nucleotides align to TRBD2. Trimming took 5 bases from V and 3 from J; bases not matched to a gene: 5. Germline-derived CDR1 and CDR2 are MNHNS and SASEGT. This CDR3 is built from 15 residues.

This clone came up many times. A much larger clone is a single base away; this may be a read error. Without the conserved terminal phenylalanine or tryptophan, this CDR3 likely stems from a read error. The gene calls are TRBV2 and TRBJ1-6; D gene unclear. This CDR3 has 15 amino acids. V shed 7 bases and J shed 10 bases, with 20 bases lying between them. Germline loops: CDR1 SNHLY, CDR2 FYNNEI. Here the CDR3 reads CASIDLDGIGSPLHL. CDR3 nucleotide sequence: TGTGCCAGCATCGACTTGGACGGAATCGGATCACCCCTCCACCTT.

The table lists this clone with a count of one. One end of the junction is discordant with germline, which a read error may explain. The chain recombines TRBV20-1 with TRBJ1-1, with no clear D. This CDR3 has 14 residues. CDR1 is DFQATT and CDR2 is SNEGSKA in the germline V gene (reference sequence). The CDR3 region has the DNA TGCAGTTCTAGATCATGGGCGGGTAGGACTGAAGCTTTCTTT. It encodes CSSRSWAGRTEAFF.

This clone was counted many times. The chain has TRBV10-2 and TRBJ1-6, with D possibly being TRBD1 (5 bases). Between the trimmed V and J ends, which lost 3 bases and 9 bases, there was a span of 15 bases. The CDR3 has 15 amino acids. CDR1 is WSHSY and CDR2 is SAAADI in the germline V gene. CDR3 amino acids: CASSDSGVAASPLHF. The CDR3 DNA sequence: TGCGCCAGCAGTGATTCGGGGGTGGCGGCTTCACCCCTCCACTTT.

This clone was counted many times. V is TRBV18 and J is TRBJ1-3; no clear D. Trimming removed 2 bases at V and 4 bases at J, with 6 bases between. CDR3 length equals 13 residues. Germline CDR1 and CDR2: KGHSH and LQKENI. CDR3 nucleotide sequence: TGTGCCAGCTCACCAGGGTCGGGAAACACCATATATTTT. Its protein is CASSPGSGNTIYF.

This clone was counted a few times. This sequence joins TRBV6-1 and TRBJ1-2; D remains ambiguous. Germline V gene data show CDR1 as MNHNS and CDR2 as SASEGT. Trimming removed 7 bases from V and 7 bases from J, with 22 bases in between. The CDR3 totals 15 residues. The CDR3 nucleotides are TGTGCCAGCAACCCGAGCTACGGAGGCATTGGTGGCTACACCTTC. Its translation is CASNPSYGGIGGYTF.

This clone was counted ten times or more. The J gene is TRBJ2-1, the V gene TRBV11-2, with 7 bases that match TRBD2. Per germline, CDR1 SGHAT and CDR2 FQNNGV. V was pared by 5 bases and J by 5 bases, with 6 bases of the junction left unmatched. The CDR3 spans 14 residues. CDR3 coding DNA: TGTGCCAGCAGCCCCCGACTAGCCCACAATGAGCAGTTCTTC. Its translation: CASSPRLAHNEQFF.

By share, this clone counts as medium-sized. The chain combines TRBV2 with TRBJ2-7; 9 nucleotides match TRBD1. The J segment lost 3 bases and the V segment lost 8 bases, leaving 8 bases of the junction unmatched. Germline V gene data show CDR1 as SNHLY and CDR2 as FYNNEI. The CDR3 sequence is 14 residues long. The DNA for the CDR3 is TGTGCCAGCGTCCTCGGGACAGGGTTCTACGAGCAGTACTTC. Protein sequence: CASVLGTGFYEQYF. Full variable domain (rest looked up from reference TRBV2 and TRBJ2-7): EPEVTQTPSHQVTQMGQEVILRCVPISNHLYFYWYRQILGQKVEFLVSFYNNEISEKSEIFDDQFSVERPDGSNFTLKIRSTKLEDSAMYFCASVLGTGFYEQYFGPGTRLTVT.

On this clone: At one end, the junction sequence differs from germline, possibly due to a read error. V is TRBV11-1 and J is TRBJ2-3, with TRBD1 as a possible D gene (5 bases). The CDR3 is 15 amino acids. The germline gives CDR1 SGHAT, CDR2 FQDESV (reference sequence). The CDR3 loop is CAISQDQGFTDTQYF. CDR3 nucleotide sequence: TGTGCCATCAGCCAAGACCAGGGCTTTACAGATACGCAGTATTTT.

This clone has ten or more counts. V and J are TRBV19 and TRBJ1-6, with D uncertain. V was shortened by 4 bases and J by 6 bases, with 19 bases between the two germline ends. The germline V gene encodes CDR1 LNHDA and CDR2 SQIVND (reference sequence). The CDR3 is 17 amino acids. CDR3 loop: CASSNVGRRDLNSPLHF. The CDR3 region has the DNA TGTGCCAGTAGTAACGTCGGTAGACGGGATCTTAATTCACCCCTCCACTTT.